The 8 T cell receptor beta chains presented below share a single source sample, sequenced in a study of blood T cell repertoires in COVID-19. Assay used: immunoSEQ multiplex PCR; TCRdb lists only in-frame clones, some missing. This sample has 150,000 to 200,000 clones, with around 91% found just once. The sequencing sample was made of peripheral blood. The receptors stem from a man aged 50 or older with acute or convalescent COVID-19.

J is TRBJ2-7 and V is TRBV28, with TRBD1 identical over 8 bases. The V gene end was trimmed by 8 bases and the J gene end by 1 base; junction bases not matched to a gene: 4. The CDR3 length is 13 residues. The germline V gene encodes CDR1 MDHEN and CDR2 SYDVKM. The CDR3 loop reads CASGGQGSYEQYV. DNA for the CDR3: TGTGCCAGCGGCGGACAGGGTTCCTACGAGCAGTACGTC.

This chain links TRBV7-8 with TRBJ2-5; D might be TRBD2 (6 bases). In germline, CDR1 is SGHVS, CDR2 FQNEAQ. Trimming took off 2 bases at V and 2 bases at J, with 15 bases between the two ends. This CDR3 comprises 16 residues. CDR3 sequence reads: CASSLWRGGTQETQYF. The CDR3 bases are TGTGCCAGCAGCTTATGGCGCGGCGGGACTCAAGAGACCCAGTACTTC.

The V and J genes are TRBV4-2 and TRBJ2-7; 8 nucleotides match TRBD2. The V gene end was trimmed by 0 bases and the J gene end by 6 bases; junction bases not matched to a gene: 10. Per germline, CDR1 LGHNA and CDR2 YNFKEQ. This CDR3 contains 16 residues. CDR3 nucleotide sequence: TGTGCCAGCAGCCAAGAGTTGGTTCTCGCGGGAGGCGAGCAGTACTTC. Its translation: CASSQELVLAGGEQYF.

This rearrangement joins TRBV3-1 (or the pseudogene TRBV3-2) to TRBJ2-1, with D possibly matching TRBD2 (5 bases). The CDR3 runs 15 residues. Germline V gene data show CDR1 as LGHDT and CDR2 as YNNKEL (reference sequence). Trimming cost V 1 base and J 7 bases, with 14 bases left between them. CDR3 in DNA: TGTGCCAGCAGCCAAGGCGAGGACTTTTCGAATGAGCAGTTCTTC. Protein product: CASSQGEDFSNEQFF.

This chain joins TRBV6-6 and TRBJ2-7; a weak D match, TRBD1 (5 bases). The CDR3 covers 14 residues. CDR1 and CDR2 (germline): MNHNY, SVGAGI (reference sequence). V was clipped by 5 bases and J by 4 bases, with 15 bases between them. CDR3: CASSLLQGIYEQYV. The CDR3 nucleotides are TGTGCCAGCAGTCTCCTGCAGGGTATTTACGAGCAGTACGTC.

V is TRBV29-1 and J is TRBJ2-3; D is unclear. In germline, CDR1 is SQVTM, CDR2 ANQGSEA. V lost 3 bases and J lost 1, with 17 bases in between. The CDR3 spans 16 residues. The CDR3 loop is CSVDTPAELGTDTQYF. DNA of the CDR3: TGCAGCGTTGACACCCCGGCGGAGCTTGGCACAGATACGCAGTATTTT.

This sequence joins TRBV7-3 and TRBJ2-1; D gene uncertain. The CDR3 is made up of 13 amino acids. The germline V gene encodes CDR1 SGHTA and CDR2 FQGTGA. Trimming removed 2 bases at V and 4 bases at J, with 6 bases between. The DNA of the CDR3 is TGTGCCAGCAGCTTATCCCGTTACAATGAGCAGTTCTTC. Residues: CASSLSRYNEQFF.

The CDR3 is CASSPRSMTYEQYF. CDR3 sequence (DNA): TGTGCCAGCAGCCCCCGATCTATGACCTACGAGCAGTACTTC. V and J are TRBV5-8 and TRBJ2-7; D unclear. Germline CDR1 is SGHTS and CDR2 is YDEGEE. V dropped 4 bases and J dropped 2 bases, with 13 bases sitting between them. CDR3 length: 14 residues.